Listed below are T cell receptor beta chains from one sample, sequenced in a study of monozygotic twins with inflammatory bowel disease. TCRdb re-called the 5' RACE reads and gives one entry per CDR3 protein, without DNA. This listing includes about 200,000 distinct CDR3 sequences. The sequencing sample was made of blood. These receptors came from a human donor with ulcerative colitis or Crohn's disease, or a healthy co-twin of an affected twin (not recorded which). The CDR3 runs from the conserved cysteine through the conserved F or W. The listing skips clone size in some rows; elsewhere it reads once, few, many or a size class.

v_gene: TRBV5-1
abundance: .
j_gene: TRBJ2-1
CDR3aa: CASSFEGRGPDEQFF

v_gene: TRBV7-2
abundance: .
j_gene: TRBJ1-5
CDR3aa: CASSLTGSVDQPQHF

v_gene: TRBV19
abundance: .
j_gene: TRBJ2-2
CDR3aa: CASSNTMIGGDTNTGELFF

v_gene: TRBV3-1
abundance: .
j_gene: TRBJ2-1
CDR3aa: CASSQATIEQFF

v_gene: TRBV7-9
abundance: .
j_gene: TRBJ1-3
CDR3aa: CASSNDSPAGNTIYF

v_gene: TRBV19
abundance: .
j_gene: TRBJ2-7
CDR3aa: CASSIFRDASFF

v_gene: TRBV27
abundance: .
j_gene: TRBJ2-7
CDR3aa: CASSSSLRTGYSYEQYF

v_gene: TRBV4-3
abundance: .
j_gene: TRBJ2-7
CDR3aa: CASSQDRLAGGYEQYF

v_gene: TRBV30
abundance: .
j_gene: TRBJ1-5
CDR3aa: CAWSAQGNQPQHF

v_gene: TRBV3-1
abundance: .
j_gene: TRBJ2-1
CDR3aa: CASSIRTGVKNEQFF

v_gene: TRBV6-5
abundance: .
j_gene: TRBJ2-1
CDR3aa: CASSYLGLAGVLYNEQFF

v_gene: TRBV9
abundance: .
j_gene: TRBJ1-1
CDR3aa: CASSVDRGTEAFF

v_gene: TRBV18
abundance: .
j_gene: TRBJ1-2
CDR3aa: CASSPFRGQGRYGYTF

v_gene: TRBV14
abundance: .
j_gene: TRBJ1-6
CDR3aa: CASSYTGGTPLHF

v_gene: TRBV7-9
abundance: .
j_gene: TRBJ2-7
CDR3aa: CASSLEQPYFQYF

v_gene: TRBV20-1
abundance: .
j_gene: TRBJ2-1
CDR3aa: CSAPGLAGFGEQFF

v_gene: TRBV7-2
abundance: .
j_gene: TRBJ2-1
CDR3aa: CASSFPSGAKDRAPSSYNEQFF

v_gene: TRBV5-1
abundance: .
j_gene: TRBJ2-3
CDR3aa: CASSLGGLAGDLTDTQYF

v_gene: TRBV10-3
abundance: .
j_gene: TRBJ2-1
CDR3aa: CAISETSPGLAGGNNEQFF

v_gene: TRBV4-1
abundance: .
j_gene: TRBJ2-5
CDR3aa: CASSQEILALELGREGAQYF

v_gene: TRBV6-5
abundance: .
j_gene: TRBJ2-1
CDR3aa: CASSYSGGGAREQFF

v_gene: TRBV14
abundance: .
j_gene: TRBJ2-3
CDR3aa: CASSPYRGSGSADTQYF

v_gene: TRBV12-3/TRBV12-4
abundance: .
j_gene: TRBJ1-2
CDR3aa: CASSAGQGATGYTF

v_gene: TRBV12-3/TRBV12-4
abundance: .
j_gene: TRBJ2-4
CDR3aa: CASSVRYREKNIQYF

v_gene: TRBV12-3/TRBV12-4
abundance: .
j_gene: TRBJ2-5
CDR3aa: CASSPQAQGQETQYF

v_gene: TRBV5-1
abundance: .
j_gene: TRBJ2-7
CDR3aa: CASSLVVTGAALPTYEQYF

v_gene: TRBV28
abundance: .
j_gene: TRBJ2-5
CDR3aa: CASSSLQETQYF

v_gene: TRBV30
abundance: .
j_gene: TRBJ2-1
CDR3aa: CAWSSLQGSSYNEQFF

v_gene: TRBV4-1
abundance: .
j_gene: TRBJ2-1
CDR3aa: CASSSLGQGNYNEQFF

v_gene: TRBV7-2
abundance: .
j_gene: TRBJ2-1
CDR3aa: CASSLALGNYNEQFF

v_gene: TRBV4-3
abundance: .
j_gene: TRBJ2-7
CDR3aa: CASSQGPSGYSEQYF

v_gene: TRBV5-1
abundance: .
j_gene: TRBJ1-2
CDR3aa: CASRLAEELHLGYTF

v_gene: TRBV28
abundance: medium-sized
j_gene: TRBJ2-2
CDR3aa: CASSLGLAGTGELFF

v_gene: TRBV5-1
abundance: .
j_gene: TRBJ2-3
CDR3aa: CASSLPGARGDTQYF

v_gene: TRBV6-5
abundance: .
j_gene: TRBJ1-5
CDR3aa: CASSYSWAEYSNQPQHF

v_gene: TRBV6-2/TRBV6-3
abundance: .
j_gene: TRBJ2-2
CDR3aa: CASRRGLAGVTGELFF

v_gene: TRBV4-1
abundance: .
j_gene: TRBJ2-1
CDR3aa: CASSPGTGAYNEQFF

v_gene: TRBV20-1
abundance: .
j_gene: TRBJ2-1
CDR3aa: CSANKLTSDEQFF

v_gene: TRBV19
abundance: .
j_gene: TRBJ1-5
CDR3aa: CASSIQVSGRQPQHF

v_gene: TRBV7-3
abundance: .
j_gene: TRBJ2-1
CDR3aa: CASSLGRGSYNEQFF

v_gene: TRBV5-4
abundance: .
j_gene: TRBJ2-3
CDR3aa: CASSSRTSGGGMDTQYF

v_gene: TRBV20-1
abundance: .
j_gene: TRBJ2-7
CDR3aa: CSAEGTLRDEQYF

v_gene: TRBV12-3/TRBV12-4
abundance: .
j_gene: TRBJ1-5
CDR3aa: CASSNHDTSNQPQHF

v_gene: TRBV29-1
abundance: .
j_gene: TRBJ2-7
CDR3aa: CSVRGQEHYEQYF

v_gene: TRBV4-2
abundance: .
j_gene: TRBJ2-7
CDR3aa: CASSPPQRGYSYEQYF